A single sample is the source of the 15 T cell receptor beta chains below, sequenced in a study of radiotherapy plus CTLA-4 blockade in lung cancer. This table comes from immunoSEQ multiplex PCR, and its TCRdb copy is limited to in-frame clones, with some not included. The top ten hold about 2% of the sample, which has over 70,000 clones, more than 75% seen once. The sample here was peripheral blood, taken from a patient treated with radiotherapy plus ipilimumab. The receptors were sampled from a human donor with non-small cell lung cancer who had a partial response to radiotherapy plus ipilimumab.

The rearrangement joins TRBV19 to TRBJ2-1, with 7 bases that match TRBD2. With V trimmed by 8 bases and J by 9 bases, 4 bases remained unmatched. The CDR3 length is 11 residues. Germline V gene lookup returns CDR1 LNHDA and CDR2 SQIVND (reference sequence). The CDR3, as DNA: TGTGCCAGTGGGGGGGGTCCTGAGCAGTTCTTC. It translates to CASGGGPEQFF.

This rearrangement joins TRBV10-2 to TRBJ1-6; D is unresolved. CDR3 length: 16 residues. Per germline, CDR1 WSHSY and CDR2 SAAADI. V dropped 5 bases and J dropped 0 bases, with 11 bases sitting between them. CDR3: CASSLTASSYNSPLHF. In DNA, the CDR3 is TGCGCCAGCAGTCTGACTGCGAGCTCCTATAATTCACCCCTCCACTTT.

The genes are TRBV5-6 and TRBJ1-5, with a possible D match to TRBD1 (6 bases). Trimming took 1 base from V and 6 from J, leaving 26 bases between them. The CDR3 covers 19 residues. Germline lookup yields CDR1 SGHDT and CDR2 YYEEEE. The CDR3 loop reads CASSLTGQTSGVGIQPQHF. DNA of the CDR3: TGTGCCAGCAGCTTGACCGGACAGACCTCAGGGGTGGGTATTCAGCCCCAGCATTTT. The complete variable domain, with remaining parts taken from reference TRBV5-6 and TRBJ1-5, reads DAGVTQSPTHLIKTRGQQVTLRCSPKSGHDTVSWYQQALGQGPQFIFQYYEEEERQRGNFPDRFSGHQFPNYSSELNVNALLLGDSALYLCASSLTGQTSGVGIQPQHFGDGTRLSIL.

The J gene is TRBJ2-4, the V gene TRBV29-1; tentatively, D is TRBD2 (7 bases). With 4 bases removed from V and 8 bases from J, the gap between germline ends came to 15 bases. CDR1 is SQVTM, CDR2 ANQGSEA, per germline. The CDR3 is 13 amino acids. This CDR3 is CSVGGLPGDIQYF. CDR3 nucleotides: TGCAGCGTTGGGGGACTACCAGGGGACATTCAGTACTTC.

The V gene is TRBV29-1, the J gene TRBJ1-1, with 7 nucleotides matching TRBD1. V lost 4 bases, J lost 2 bases, and 7 bases stayed unmatched. This CDR3 contains 14 residues. The germline gives CDR1 SQVTM, CDR2 ANQGSEA. The CDR3 region is CSVVHGTANTEAFF. CDR3 DNA: TGCAGCGTTGTACACGGGACAGCCAACACTGAAGCTTTCTTT.

The chain combines TRBV7-8 with TRBJ1-3; possibly TRBD1 for D (5 bases). In germline, CDR1 is SGHVS, CDR2 FQNEAQ. V was clipped by 6 bases and J by 1 base, with 13 bases between them. CDR3 length equals 15 residues. The CDR3 protein is CASSRGGGSGNTIYF. The DNA for the CDR3 is TGTGCCAGCAGTCGGGGTGGGGGGTCTGGAAACACCATATATTTT.

This chain connects TRBV30 to TRBJ1-1; D is perhaps TRBD1 (5 bases). V lost 4 bases to trimming and J lost 3 bases, with 27 bases between them. Per germline, CDR1 GTSNPN and CDR2 SVGIG (reference sequence). The length of the CDR3 is 18 residues. The CDR3, as DNA: TGTGCCTGGACCGTTCGGGGACTCAACCAAATTTCGGACACTGAAGCTTTCTTT. It encodes CAWTVRGLNQISDTEAFF.

The V gene is TRBV23-1, the J gene TRBJ1-6; D call uncertain. TRBV23-1 is labeled an ORF, and its function is uncertain. Trimming took 3 bases from V and 8 from J, leaving 17 bases between them. The CDR3 consists of 16 residues. The CDR3 protein is CASSHGRAGWDSPLHF. The CDR3 DNA reads as TGCGCCAGCAGTCACGGTAGGGCGGGGTGGGATTCACCCCTCCACTTT.

The chain joins TRBV7-8 to TRBJ1-2; possible D gene TRBD1, 6 bases. The germline V and J ends were trimmed by 5 bases and 5 bases, with 18 bases remaining between them. This CDR3 has 15 amino acids. Germline V CDR1 and CDR2: SGHVS, FQNEAQ. The CDR3 region is CASSLTGKGLYGYTF. For the CDR3, the DNA is TGTGCCAGCAGCCTGACAGGAAAAGGGCTGTATGGCTACACCTTC.

The V and J genes are TRBV28 and TRBJ2-2; 7 bases match TRBD1. Germline loops: CDR1 MDHEN, CDR2 SYDVKM. V dropped 7 bases and J dropped 0; count of bases not matched to a gene: 11. This CDR3 spans 17 amino acids. Here the CDR3 DNA reads TGTGCCAGCACTCCCCTGAGGGGACAGCCGAACACCGGGGAGCTGTTTTTT. Its protein is CASTPLRGQPNTGELFF.

The rearrangement links TRBV7-2 to TRBJ2-2, with D unresolved. Germline loops: CDR1 SGHTA, CDR2 FQGNSA. The CDR3 totals 15 residues. The ends were cut back, 0 bases at V and 0 bases at J, with 5 bases in the middle. For the CDR3, the DNA is TGTGCCAGCAGCTTAGCCAGGACGAACACCGGGGAGCTGTTTTTT. This codes for CASSLARTNTGELFF.

The rearrangement uses TRBV11-2 and TRBJ1-1, with D possibly being TRBD1 (5 bases). V was shortened by 1 base and J by 7 bases, with 22 bases between the two germline ends. The CDR3 is 17 residues long. Germline CDR1 is SGHAT and CDR2 is FQNNGV. CDR3 nucleotide sequence: TGTGCCAGCAGCTTAGTATTGGAAAAGGCCCGTAGGGGTGAAGCTTTCTTT. It translates to CASSLVLEKARRGEAFF.

The chain links TRBV25-1 to TRBJ1-3, with D unclear. Between the trimmed V and J ends, which lost 3 bases and 2 bases, there was a span of 11 bases. Germline values: CDR1 MGHDK, CDR2 SYGVNS. The CDR3 consists of 15 residues. The CDR3 reads CASSDVTGTGNTIYF. The DNA for the CDR3 is TGTGCCAGCAGTGATGTAACGGGGACTGGAAACACCATATATTTT.

The V gene is TRBV9, the J gene TRBJ1-4; 10 positions match TRBD1. Per the germline V gene, CDR1 is SGDLS and CDR2 is YYNGEE. Unmatched junction bases numbered 2, after V lost 3 bases and J lost 3 bases. This CDR3 region has 15 residues. CDR3 sequence (DNA): TGTGCCAGCAGCGGGGACAGGGGAGCTAATGAAAAACTGTTTTTT. Its translation: CASSGDRGANEKLFF.

J is TRBJ2-3 and V is TRBV14, with D uncertain. The V gene lost 2 bases and the J gene lost 4 bases, with 10 bases spanning the gap. This CDR3 region has 14 residues. The germline CDR1 and CDR2 sequences are SGHDN and FVKESK. The CDR3 spells CASSQNGYSDTQYF. The CDR3 DNA is TGTGCCAGCAGCCAAAACGGTTATTCAGATACGCAGTATTTT.